Listed below are T cell receptor beta chains from one sample, sequenced in a study of shared clonotypes between healthy human individuals. Using immunoSEQ multiplex PCR, the repertoire was profiled, and TCRdb retains in-frame clones only, with some absent. The sample consists of 400,000 to 500,000 clones, 79% of them appearing once. Sequenced sample: PBMCs. The source is a woman aged 40 to 50 in good health. Some clones in this sample may be carry-over from other donors' samples. CDR3s include the opening cysteine and the closing phenylalanine or tryptophan. D genes are given only for firm matches. Not every row has a clone size; where given, it reads once, few, many or a size class.

cdr3_aa: CASSLRDSGEQYF
cdr3_nt: TGCGCCAGCAGCTTACGGGACAGCGGCGAGCAGTACTTC
cdr3_length: 13
d_call: TRBD1
j_call: TRBJ2-7
v_call: TRBV5-1
clone_size: -

cdr3_aa: CASSSDRVPTDEQFF
cdr3_nt: TGTGCCAGCAGCTCGGACAGGGTTCCGACCGATGAGCAGTTCTTC
cdr3_length: 15
d_call: TRBD1
j_call: TRBJ2-1
v_call: TRBV11-3
clone_size: -

cdr3_aa: CASSYISGSGADTQYF
cdr3_nt: TGTGCCAGCAGTTACATTAGCGGGAGTGGGGCAGATACGCAGTATTTT
cdr3_length: 16
d_call: TRBD2
j_call: TRBJ2-3
v_call: TRBV5-4
clone_size: -

cdr3_aa: CASSEPAQFNQPQHF
cdr3_nt: TGTGCCAGCAGTGAACCCGCCCAGTTCAATCAGCCCCAGCATTTT
cdr3_length: 15
d_call: -
j_call: TRBJ1-5
v_call: TRBV6-1
clone_size: -

cdr3_aa: CASSETRGTFAQYF
cdr3_nt: TGCGCCAGCAGTGAGACAAGGGGGACTTTCGCTCAGTACTTC
cdr3_length: 14
d_call: -
j_call: TRBJ2-5
v_call: TRBV10-2
clone_size: few

cdr3_aa: CASSEYGLPLNEQFF
cdr3_nt: TGCGCCAGCAGTGAGTATGGCTTGCCCCTCAATGAGCAGTTCTTC
cdr3_length: 15
d_call: -
j_call: TRBJ2-1
v_call: TRBV10-2
clone_size: medium-sized

cdr3_aa: CASSEYETQYF
cdr3_nt: TGTGCCAGCAGTGAGTACGAGACCCAGTACTTC
cdr3_length: 11
d_call: -
j_call: TRBJ2-5
v_call: TRBV2
clone_size: -

cdr3_aa: CASSDSMGHGTDTQYF
cdr3_nt: TGTGCCAGCAGTGACTCGATGGGACACGGCACAGATACGCAGTATTTT
cdr3_length: 16
d_call: -
j_call: TRBJ2-3
v_call: TRBV6-4
clone_size: once

cdr3_aa: CASSLASGNSYNEQFF
cdr3_nt: TGCGCCAGCAGCTTGGCTAGCGGGAACTCCTACAATGAGCAGTTCTTC
cdr3_length: 16
d_call: TRBD2
j_call: TRBJ2-1
v_call: TRBV5-1
clone_size: -

cdr3_aa: CASSERTSGLNEQFF
cdr3_nt: TGTGCCAGCAGTGAGAGGACTAGCGGGCTCAATGAGCAGTTCTTC
cdr3_length: 15
d_call: TRBD2
j_call: TRBJ2-1
v_call: TRBV6-4
clone_size: -

cdr3_aa: CASSLTGDNEQYF
cdr3_nt: TGCGCCAGCAGCTTAACAGGTGACAACGAGCAGTACTTC
cdr3_length: 13
d_call: -
j_call: TRBJ2-7
v_call: TRBV5-1
clone_size: -

cdr3_aa: CASSQDRNQPQHF
cdr3_nt: TGTGCCAGTAGTCAGGACCGCAATCAGCCCCAGCATTTT
cdr3_length: 13
d_call: -
j_call: TRBJ1-5
v_call: TRBV19
clone_size: -

cdr3_aa: CAISGTGGSSGANVLTF
cdr3_nt: TGTGCCATCAGTGGGACGGGCGGCAGCTCTGGGGCCAACGTCCTGACTTTC
cdr3_length: 17
d_call: -
j_call: TRBJ2-6
v_call: TRBV10-3
clone_size: -

cdr3_aa: CASSRGPGGLSGANVLTF
cdr3_nt: TGTGCCAGCAGCAGGGGTCCAGGAGGACTCTCTGGGGCCAACGTCCTGACTTTC
cdr3_length: 18
d_call: -
j_call: TRBJ2-6
v_call: TRBV5-5
clone_size: few

cdr3_aa: CASRAGLAETYEQYF
cdr3_nt: TGCGCCAGCAGGGCCGGGCTAGCGGAGACCTACGAGCAGTACTTC
cdr3_length: 15
d_call: TRBD2
j_call: TRBJ2-7
v_call: TRBV10-1
clone_size: once

cdr3_aa: CSVHLSGSSYNEQFF
cdr3_nt: TGCAGCGTCCACCTTAGCGGCAGCTCCTACAATGAGCAGTTCTTC
cdr3_length: 15
d_call: -
j_call: TRBJ2-1
v_call: TRBV29-1
clone_size: -

cdr3_aa: CSVGLAGGDTQYF
cdr3_nt: TGCAGCGTTGGACTAGCGGGAGGAGATACGCAGTATTTT
cdr3_length: 13
d_call: TRBD2
j_call: TRBJ2-3
v_call: TRBV29-1
clone_size: -

cdr3_aa: CASRPGQGTEAFF
cdr3_nt: TGTGCCAGTAGGCCGGGACAGGGGACTGAAGCTTTCTTT
cdr3_length: 13
d_call: TRBD1
j_call: TRBJ1-1
v_call: TRBV19
clone_size: -